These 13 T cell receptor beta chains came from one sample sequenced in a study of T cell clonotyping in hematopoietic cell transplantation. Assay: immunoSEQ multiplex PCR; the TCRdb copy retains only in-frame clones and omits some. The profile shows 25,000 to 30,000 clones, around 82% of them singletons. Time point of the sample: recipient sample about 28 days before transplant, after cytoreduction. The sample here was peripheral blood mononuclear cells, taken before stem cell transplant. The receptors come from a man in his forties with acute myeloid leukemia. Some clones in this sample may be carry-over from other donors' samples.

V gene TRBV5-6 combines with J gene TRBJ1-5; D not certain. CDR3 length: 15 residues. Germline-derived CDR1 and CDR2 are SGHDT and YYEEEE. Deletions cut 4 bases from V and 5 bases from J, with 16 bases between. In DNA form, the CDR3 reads TGTGCCAGCAGCGCCGGACTTATTGGGGATCAGCCCCAGCATTTT. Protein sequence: CASSAGLIGDQPQHF.

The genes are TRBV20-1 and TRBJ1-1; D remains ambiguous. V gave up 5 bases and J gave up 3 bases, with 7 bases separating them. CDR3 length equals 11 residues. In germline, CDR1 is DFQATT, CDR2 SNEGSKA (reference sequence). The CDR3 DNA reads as TGCAGTGCTCCTCTCTACACTGAAGCTTTCTTT. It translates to CSAPLYTEAFF.

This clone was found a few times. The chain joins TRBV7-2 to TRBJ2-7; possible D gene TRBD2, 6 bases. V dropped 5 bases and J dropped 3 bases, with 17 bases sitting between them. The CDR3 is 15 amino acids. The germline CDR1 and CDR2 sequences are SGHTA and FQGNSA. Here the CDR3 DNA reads TGTGCCAGCAGCCAACATGGGGGAGGTGGCTACGAGCAGTACTTC. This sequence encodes CASSQHGGGGYEQYF.

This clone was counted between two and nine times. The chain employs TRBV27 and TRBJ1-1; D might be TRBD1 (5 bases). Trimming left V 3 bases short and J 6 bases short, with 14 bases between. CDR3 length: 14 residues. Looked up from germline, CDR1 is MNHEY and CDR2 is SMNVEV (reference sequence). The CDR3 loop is CASSFAGVTAEAFF. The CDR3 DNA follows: TGTGCCAGCAGTTTTGCGGGGGTGACAGCTGAAGCTTTCTTT.

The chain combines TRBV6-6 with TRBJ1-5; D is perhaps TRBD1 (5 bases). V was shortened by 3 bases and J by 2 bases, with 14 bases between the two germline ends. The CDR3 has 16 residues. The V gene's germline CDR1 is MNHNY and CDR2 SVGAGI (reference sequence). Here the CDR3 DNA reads TGTGCCAGCAGTTATGGGGCAGCGGGGCGCAATCAGCCCCAGCATTTT. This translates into CASSYGAAGRNQPQHF.

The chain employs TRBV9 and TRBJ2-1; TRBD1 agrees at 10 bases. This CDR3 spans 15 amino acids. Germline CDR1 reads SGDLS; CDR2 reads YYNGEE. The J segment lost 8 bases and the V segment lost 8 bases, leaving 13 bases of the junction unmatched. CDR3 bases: TGTGCCAGTGCGACAAGACAGGGGGCTTGGGATGAGCAGTTCTTC. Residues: CASATRQGAWDEQFF. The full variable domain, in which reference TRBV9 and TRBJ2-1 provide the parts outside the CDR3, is DSGVTQTPKHLITATGQRVTLRCSPRSGDLSVYWYQQSLDQGLQFLIQYYNGEERAKGNILERFSAQQFPDLHSELNLSSLELGDSALYFCASATRQGAWDEQFFGPGTRLTVL.

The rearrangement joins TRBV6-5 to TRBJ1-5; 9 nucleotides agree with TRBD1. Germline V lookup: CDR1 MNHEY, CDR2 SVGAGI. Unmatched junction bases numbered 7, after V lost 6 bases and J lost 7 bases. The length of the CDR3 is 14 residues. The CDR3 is CASSIGTGNQPQHF. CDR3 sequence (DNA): TGTGCCAGCAGCATCGGGACAGGGAACCAGCCCCAGCATTTT.

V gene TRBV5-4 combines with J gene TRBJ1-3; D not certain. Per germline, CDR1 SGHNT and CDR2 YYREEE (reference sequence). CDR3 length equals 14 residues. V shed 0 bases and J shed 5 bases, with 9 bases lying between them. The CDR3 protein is CASSLAEGRNTIYF. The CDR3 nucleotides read TGTGCCAGCAGCTTGGCCGAAGGCCGAAACACCATATATTTT.

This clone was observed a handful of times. CDR3 in amino acids: CASSPRLAGATDTQYF. CDR3 in DNA: TGTGCCAGCAGTCCACGACTAGCGGGGGCCACAGATACGCAGTATTTT. J is TRBJ2-3 and V is TRBV27, with 12 positions matching TRBD2. The CDR3 runs 16 residues. Germline CDR1 MNHEY, CDR2 SMNVEV (reference sequence). The trim removed 5 bases at V and 2 bases at J, leaving 5 bases unmatched.

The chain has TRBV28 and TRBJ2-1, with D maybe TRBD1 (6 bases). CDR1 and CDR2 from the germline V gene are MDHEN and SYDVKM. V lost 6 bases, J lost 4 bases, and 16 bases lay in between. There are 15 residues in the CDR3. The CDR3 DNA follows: TGTGCCAGCAGACACGGCACAGGGCGGTACAATGAGCAGTTCTTC. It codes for CASRHGTGRYNEQFF.

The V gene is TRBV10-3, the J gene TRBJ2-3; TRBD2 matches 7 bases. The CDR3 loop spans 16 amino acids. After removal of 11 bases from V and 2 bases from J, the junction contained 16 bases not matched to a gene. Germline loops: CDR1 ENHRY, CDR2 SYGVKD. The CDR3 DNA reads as TGTGCCTCGGGTAATAGGCGGGGGTCGACCACAGATACGCAGTATTTT. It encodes CASGNRRGSTTDTQYF.

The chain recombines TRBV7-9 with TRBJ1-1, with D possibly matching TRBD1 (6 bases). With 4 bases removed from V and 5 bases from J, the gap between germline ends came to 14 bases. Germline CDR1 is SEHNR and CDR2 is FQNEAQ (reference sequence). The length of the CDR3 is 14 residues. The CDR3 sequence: CASSYTGRGTEAFF. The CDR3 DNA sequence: TGTGCCAGCAGCTATACAGGGAGGGGGACTGAAGCTTTCTTT.

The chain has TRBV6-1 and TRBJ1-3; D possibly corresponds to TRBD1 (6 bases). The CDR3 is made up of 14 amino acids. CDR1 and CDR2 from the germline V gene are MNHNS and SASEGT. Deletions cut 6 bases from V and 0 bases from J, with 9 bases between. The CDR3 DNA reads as TGTGCCAGCAGCTGGACAGACTCTGGAAACACCATATATTTT. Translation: CASSWTDSGNTIYF.